Each of the 18 T cell receptor beta chains below was sequenced from the same sample in a study of blood T cells in healthy people across ages. Combining a sample-barcoded 5' primer with a J-beta primer mix, a second PCR ran for about 7 to 11 cycles. TCRdb redid the calling of the 5' RACE reads with MiXCR, one entry per CDR3 protein. The sample lists 1.5 million to 1.8 million distinct CDR3 sequences, roughly 43% occurring once. The sequencing sample was made of blood. Receptors were obtained from a woman between 18 and 29 years old in good health.

This clonotype occurred a few times. The genes are TRBV12-3 or TRBV12-4 and TRBJ1-1; unclear D gene. V lost 6 bases and J 3 bases, leaving 8 bases between the germline ends. The CDR3 is 12 residues long. The CDR3: CASRRRDTEAFF. CDR3 DNA sequence: TGTGCCAGCAGACGACGGGACACTGAAGCTTTCTTT.

The CDR3 DNA follows: TGTGCCAGCAGCTTAGCGGGAGGGCTTGGAGATACGCAGTATTTT. Protein sequence: CASSLAGGLGDTQYF. The chain joins TRBV7-9 to TRBJ2-3; 7 bases match TRBD2. J lost 5 bases, V lost 0 bases, and 5 bases had no gene match. Germline assignment: CDR1 SEHNR and CDR2 FQNEAQ (reference sequence). This CDR3 region has 15 residues.

The V gene is TRBV5-1, the J gene TRBJ2-1; 10 bases are a match to TRBD2. Germline V gene sequence: CDR1 SGHRS, CDR2 YFSETQ. V shed 0 bases and J 7 bases; nucleotides not matched to a gene: 7. The CDR3 runs 16 residues. The CDR3 loop is CASSLASLAGENEQFF. The CDR3 DNA reads TGCGCCAGCAGCTTGGCTTCCCTAGCGGGGGAGAATGAGCAGTTCTTC. The whole variable domain, filled in from reference TRBV5-1 and TRBJ2-1, reads KAGVTQTPRYLIKTRGQQVTLSCSPISGHRSVSWYQQTPGQGLQFLFEYFSETQRNKGNFPGRFSGRQFSNSRSEMNVSTLELGDSALYLCASSLASLAGENEQFFGPGTRLTVL.

V and J are TRBV24-1 and TRBJ2-5, with D unresolved. Deletions cut 1 base from V and 11 bases from J, with 10 bases between. This CDR3 contains 12 residues. The germline gives CDR1 KGHDR, CDR2 SFDVKD. The DNA of the CDR3 is TGTGCCACCAGTGATTTTGGGGATGAGCAGTACTTC. This gives the protein CATSDFGDEQYF.

The gene calls are TRBV6-1 and TRBJ2-1, with 9 positions matching TRBD2. The germline V gene encodes CDR1 MNHNS and CDR2 SASEGT. This CDR3 is 15 amino acids long. V was pared by 11 bases and J by 5 bases, with 13 bases of the junction left unmatched. The CDR3 DNA sequence: TGTGCCGGCAACCGGCTAGCGGGGCGAGACAATGAGCAGTTCTTC. Translating it yields CAGNRLAGRDNEQFF.

The chain combines TRBV29-1 with TRBJ2-1, with D unresolved. Trimming left V 2 bases short and J 16 bases short, with 15 bases between. Germline V gene lookup returns CDR1 SQVTM and CDR2 ANQGSEA. This CDR3 spans 11 amino acids. DNA of the CDR3: TGCAGCGTTGAATATGGTCTAGATGCCTTCTTC. Its protein is CSVEYGLDAFF.

V gene TRBV18 combines with J gene TRBJ1-1; 8 bases agree with TRBD1. Germline V CDR1 and CDR2: KGHSH, LQKENI. The V gene end was trimmed by 3 bases and the J gene end by 0 bases; junction bases not matched to a gene: 6. The CDR3 loop spans 16 amino acids. The CDR3 DNA reads TGTGCCAGCTCACCGGACAGGGACCGGATGAACACTGAAGCTTTCTTT. It encodes CASSPDRDRMNTEAFF.

This clonotype was counted a few times. The rearrangement joins TRBV4-3 to TRBJ1-6; D not certain. This CDR3 contains 17 residues. From germline, CDR1 is LGHNA and CDR2 YSLEER. Trimming took off 2 bases at V and 0 bases at J, with 11 bases between the two ends. CDR3 loop: CASSQQLVSSYNSPLHF. The CDR3 DNA is TGCGCCAGCAGCCAACAACTGGTGAGCTCCTATAATTCACCCCTCCACTTT.

V and J are TRBV27 and TRBJ2-7; 10 bases fit TRBD2. The CDR3 sequence is 15 residues long. Germline trimming cut 5 bases from V and 0 bases from J; bases unmatched to any gene: 4. The V gene's germline CDR1 is MNHEY and CDR2 SMNVEV (reference sequence). In nucleotides, the CDR3 is TGTGCCAGCAGTCTAGCGGGAGTAGACTCCTACGAGCAGTACTTC. It yields the protein CASSLAGVDSYEQYF.

The rearrangement uses TRBV7-2 and TRBJ2-1; D may be TRBD2 (5 bases). V was trimmed by 0 bases and J by 10 bases, leaving 28 bases between them. The CDR3 is made up of 19 amino acids. Germline V gene lookup returns CDR1 SGHTA and CDR2 FQGNSA. CDR3 loop: CASSLARGSAWSKGDEQFF. CDR3 nucleotide sequence: TGTGCCAGCAGCTTAGCCCGGGGTTCGGCCTGGTCGAAAGGAGACGAGCAGTTCTTC.

With regard to this clonotype: Its ends do not fully match the called genes, so a read error is possible. The rearrangement links TRBV20-1 to TRBJ2-3, with a possible D match to TRBD2 (6 bases). This CDR3 spans 15 amino acids. CDR1 DFQATT and CDR2 SNEGSKA come from the germline V gene (reference sequence). The CDR3 nucleotides are TGCAGTGCTCCGCGAGCTAGCGCAAGCACAGATACGAAGTATTTT. It yields the protein CSAPRASASTDTKYF.

This clonotype was counted between two and nine times. This chain joins TRBV3-1 and TRBJ2-6; unclear D gene. From germline, CDR1 is LGHDT and CDR2 YNNKEL (reference sequence). The ends were cut back, 3 bases at V and 4 bases at J, with 4 bases in the middle. The CDR3 loop spans 13 amino acids. The CDR3 loop is CASSHRGANVLTF. CDR3 bases: TGTGCCAGCAGCCATAGGGGGGCCAACGTCCTGACTTTC.

The sample holds a few counts of this clonotype. The chain joins TRBV10-3 to TRBJ1-2; 8 nucleotides agree with TRBD1. V lost 0 bases to trimming and J lost 6 bases; unmatched junction nucleotides: 3. The CDR3 is 14 residues long. Germline CDR1 ENHRY, CDR2 SYGVKD. The CDR3 bases are TGTGCCATCAGTGAGTCGGCGACAGGGGATGGCTACACCTTC. This codes for CAISESATGDGYTF.

The V gene is TRBV4-2, the J gene TRBJ2-1, with 9 bases aligning to TRBD2. Germline trimming cut 1 base from V and 6 bases from J; bases unmatched to any gene: 7. The CDR3 covers 16 residues. Germline CDR1 LGHNA, CDR2 YNFKEQ. CDR3 residues: CASSQVFSGSCNEQFF. The CDR3 DNA sequence: TGTGCCAGCAGCCAAGTATTTAGCGGGAGTTGCAATGAGCAGTTCTTC.

V gene TRBV20-1 combines with J gene TRBJ2-5; unclear D gene. V lost 0 bases to trimming and J lost 11 bases, with 22 bases between them. CDR1 DFQATT and CDR2 SNEGSKA come from the germline V gene (reference sequence). The CDR3 extends over 15 amino acids. CDR3 in amino acids: CSARDGYISSYGQYF. The CDR3 nucleotides read TGCAGTGCTAGAGATGGGTATATTAGCTCCTACGGGCAGTACTTC.

The chain joins TRBV5-1 to TRBJ1-4; 7 bases are a match to TRBD1. The germline CDR1 and CDR2 sequences are SGHRS and YFSETQ. CDR3 size: 16 residues. J was trimmed by 0 bases and V by 4 bases; bases with no gene match: 6. CDR3 in amino acids: CASSRSGTATNEKLFF. CDR3 DNA sequence: TGCGCCAGCAGCAGGTCCGGGACAGCAACTAATGAAAAACTGTTTTTT.

This clonotype was recorded a few times. This chain joins TRBV5-1 and TRBJ2-3; 11 nucleotides line up with TRBD2. V trimming: 4 bases; J trimming: 2 bases; junction bases outside the gene matches: 12. CDR3 length equals 18 residues. CDR1 is SGHRS and CDR2 is YFSETQ in the germline V gene. CDR3 nucleotide sequence: TGCGCCAGCAGCCTCTACGGGACTAGCGGCGGGGCCACAGATACGCAGTATTTT. The encoded protein is CASSLYGTSGGATDTQYF. The variable domain in full, completed from reference TRBV5-1 and TRBJ2-3, reads KAGVTQTPRYLIKTRGQQVTLSCSPISGHRSVSWYQQTPGQGLQFLFEYFSETQRNKGNFPGRFSGRQFSNSRSEMNVSTLELGDSALYLCASSLYGTSGGATDTQYFGPGTRLTVL.

This clonotype was detected a few times. J is TRBJ2-5 and V is TRBV10-3; TRBD1 aligns across 8 bases. Germline trimming cut 11 bases from V and 4 bases from J; bases unmatched to any gene: 6. This CDR3 contains 12 residues. Germline CDR1 reads ENHRY; CDR2 reads SYGVKD. The CDR3 sequence is CAVGQGGETQYF. The CDR3 DNA reads as TGTGCCGTAGGACAGGGTGGAGAGACCCAGTACTTC.